A single sample is the source of the 5 T cell receptor beta chains below, sequenced in a study of beta chain features in type 1 diabetes. cDNA synthesis used the whole RNA isolate, giving expressed TCRB sequences. Produced via immunoSEQ multiplex PCR; TCRdb's table is partial and in-frame only. The sample carries about 250,000 clones, 12% to 15% recorded once. Sequenced: naive CD4+ T cells from blood. The receptor set was obtained from a woman aged 40 to 50 in good health.

This chain joins TRBV7-9 and TRBJ1-1; tentative D call: TRBD1 (6 bases). Germline-derived CDR1 and CDR2 are SEHNR and FQNEAQ (reference sequence). CDR3 length equals 14 residues. The ends were cut back, 7 bases at V and 3 bases at J, with 15 bases in the middle. This CDR3 is CASTEWAGDTEAFF. CDR3 coding DNA: TGTGCCAGCACCGAGTGGGCAGGGGACACTGAAGCTTTCTTT. Full variable domain (rest looked up from reference TRBV7-9 and TRBJ1-1): DTGVSQNPRHKITKRGQNVTFRCDPISEHNRLYWYRQTLGQGPEFLTYFQNEAQLEKSRLLSDRFSAERPKGSFSTLEIQRTEQGDSAMYLCASTEWAGDTEAFFGQGTRLTVV.

Ten or more counts support this clone. This chain uses TRBV4-2 with TRBJ2-1; D is unresolved. With 0 bases removed from V and 5 bases from J, the gap between germline ends came to 8 bases. The CDR3 loop spans 14 amino acids. From germline, CDR1 is LGHNA and CDR2 YNFKEQ. CDR3 sequence: CASSQEYSNNEQFF. CDR3 DNA sequence: TGTGCCAGCAGCCAAGAGTACAGCAACAATGAGCAGTTCTTC.

The rearrangement uses TRBV2 and TRBJ2-1, with 11 bases aligning to TRBD1. Per the germline V gene, CDR1 is SNHLY and CDR2 is FYNNEI. The CDR3 runs 14 residues. V dropped 6 bases and J dropped 4; count of bases not matched to a gene: 2. The CDR3 sequence: CASRGQGEYNEQFF. The DNA for the CDR3 is TGTGCCAGCAGGGGACAGGGGGAATACAATGAGCAGTTCTTC.

DNA for the CDR3: TGTGCCAGCAGCCGGGGTACTTGGGAGACCCAGTACTTC. This encodes CASSRGTWETQYF. The V call is TRBV7-6, the J call TRBJ2-5; tentatively, D is TRBD2 (5 bases). Germline V CDR1 and CDR2: SGHVS, FNYEAQ. The CDR3 is 13 amino acids. The germline V and J ends were trimmed by 5 bases and 5 bases, with 12 bases remaining between them. Together with reference TRBV7-6 and TRBJ2-5, the CDR3 gives the full variable domain: GAGVSQSPRYKVTKRGQDVALRCDPISGHVSLYWYRQALGQGPEFLTYFNYEAQQDKSGLPNDRFSAERPEGSISTLTIQRTEQRDSAMYRCASSRGTWETQYFGPGTRLLVL.

The rearrangement links TRBV29-1 to TRBJ1-2; tentative D call: TRBD1 (6 bases). Germline CDR1 reads SQVTM; CDR2 reads ANQGSEA. Trimming cost V 5 bases and J 9 bases, with 16 bases left between them. The CDR3 contains 12 residues. DNA for the CDR3: TGCAGCGTTTCGGAGACAGGAGGACGCTACACCTTC. This sequence encodes CSVSETGGRYTF.